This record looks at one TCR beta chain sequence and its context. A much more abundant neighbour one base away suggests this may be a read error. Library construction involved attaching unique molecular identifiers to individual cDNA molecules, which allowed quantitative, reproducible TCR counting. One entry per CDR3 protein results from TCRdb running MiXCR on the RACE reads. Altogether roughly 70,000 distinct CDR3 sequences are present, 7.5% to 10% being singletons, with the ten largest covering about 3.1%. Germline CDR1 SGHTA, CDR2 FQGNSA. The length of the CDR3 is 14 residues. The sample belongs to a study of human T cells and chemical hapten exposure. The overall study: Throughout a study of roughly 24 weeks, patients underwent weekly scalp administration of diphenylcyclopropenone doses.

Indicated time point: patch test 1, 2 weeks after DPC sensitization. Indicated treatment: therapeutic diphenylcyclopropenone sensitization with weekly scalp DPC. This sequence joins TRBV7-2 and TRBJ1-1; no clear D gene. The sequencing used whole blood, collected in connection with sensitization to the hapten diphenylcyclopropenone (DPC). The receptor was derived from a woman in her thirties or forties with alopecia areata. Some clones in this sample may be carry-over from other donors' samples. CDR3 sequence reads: CASSPVVDRAEASF. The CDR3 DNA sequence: TGTGCCAGCAGCCCCGTGGTGGATAGGGCTGAAGCTTCCTTT.